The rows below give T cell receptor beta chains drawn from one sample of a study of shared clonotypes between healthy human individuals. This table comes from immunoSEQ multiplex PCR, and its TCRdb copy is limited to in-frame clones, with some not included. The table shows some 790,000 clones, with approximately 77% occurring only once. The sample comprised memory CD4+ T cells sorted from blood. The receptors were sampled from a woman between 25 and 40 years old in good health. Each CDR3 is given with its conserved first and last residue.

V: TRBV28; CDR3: CASRPTGRYYEQYF
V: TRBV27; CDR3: CASGVRAFFGYTF
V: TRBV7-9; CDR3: CASSFIQGKTQYF
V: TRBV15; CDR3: CATSRDRGDEKLFF
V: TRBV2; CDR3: CASSEAPPVTSGQDTQYF
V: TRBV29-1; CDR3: CSVASGSERYEQYF
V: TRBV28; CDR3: CASSLQGTGGGRGYTF
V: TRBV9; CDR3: CASSVGLAGSTYEQYF
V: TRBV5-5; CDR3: CASSQRWTGSNEKLFF
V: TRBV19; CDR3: CASRGAYGGSVYNEQFF